The clone carrying this TCR beta chain was found once. These data come from a study of blood T cell repertoires in COVID-19. In the original workflow: The authors estimated nucleated cell counts from reference gene primer amplification. TCRdb's copy holds only in-frame clones and misses some; the assay was immunoSEQ multiplex PCR. That table gives V, J and clone size, and the DNA gave D and trimming. The sample records around 170,000 clones, about nine tenths being singletons. Trimming took 0 bases from V and 6 from J; bases not matched to a gene: 3. The germline CDR1 and CDR2 sequences are SGHTA and FQGNSA. The CDR3 has 14 residues.

The specimen sequenced was peripheral blood. The chain links TRBV7-2 to TRBJ1-2, with 8 bases identical to TRBD1. This receptor was taken from a man aged 60 to 75 with acute or convalescent COVID-19. The CDR3 DNA follows: TGTGCCAGCAGCTTAGCAGTGACAGGGGATGGCTACACCTTC. Residues: CASSLAVTGDGYTF. The full variable domain, rest sourced from reference TRBV7-2 and TRBJ1-2, is GAGVSQSPSNKVTEKGKDVELRCDPISGHTALYWYRQSLGQGLEFLIYFQGNSAPDKSGLPSDRFSAERTGGSVSTLTIQRTQQEDSAVYLCASSLAVTGDGYTFGSGTRLTVV.